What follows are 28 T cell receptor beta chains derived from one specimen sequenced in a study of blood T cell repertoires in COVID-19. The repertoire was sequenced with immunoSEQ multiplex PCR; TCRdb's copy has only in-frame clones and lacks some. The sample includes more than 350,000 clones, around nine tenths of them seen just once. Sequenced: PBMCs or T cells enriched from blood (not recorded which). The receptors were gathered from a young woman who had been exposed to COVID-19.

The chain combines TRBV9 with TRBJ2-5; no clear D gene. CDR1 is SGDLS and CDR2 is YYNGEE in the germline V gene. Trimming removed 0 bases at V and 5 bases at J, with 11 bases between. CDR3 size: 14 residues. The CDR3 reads CASSVANYGETQYF. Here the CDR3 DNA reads TGTGCCAGCAGCGTAGCTAACTACGGTGAGACCCAGTACTTC.

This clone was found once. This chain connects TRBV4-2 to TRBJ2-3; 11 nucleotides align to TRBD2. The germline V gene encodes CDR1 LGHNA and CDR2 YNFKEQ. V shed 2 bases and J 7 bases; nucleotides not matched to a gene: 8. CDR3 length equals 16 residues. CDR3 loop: CASSQRLAGSMYTQYF. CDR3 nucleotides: TGTGCCAGCAGCCAACGACTAGCGGGAAGTATGTATACGCAGTATTTT.

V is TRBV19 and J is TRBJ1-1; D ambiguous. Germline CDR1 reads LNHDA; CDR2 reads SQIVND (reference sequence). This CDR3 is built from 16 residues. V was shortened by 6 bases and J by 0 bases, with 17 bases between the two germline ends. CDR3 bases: TGTGCCAGTAGCCGGGAAAGGGCGCCTTTGAACACTGAAGCTTTCTTT. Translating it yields CASSRERAPLNTEAFF.

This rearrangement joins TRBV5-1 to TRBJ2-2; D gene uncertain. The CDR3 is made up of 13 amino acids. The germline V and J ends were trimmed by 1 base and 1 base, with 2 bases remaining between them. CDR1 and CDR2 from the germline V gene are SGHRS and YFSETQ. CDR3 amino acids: CASSLLNTGELFF. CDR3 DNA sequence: TGCGCCAGCAGCTTGCTGAACACCGGGGAGCTGTTTTTT.

CDR3 residues: CASSSRVGQRLDEQYF. The CDR3 DNA is TGTGCCAGCAGCTCACGCGTGGGACAGCGTTTGGACGAGCAGTACTTC. This chain links TRBV14 with TRBJ2-7; 7 nucleotides align to TRBD1. Trimming removed 5 bases from V and 5 bases from J; junction bases left unmatched: 15. Germline V gene sequence: CDR1 SGHDN, CDR2 FVKESK. The CDR3 has 16 residues.

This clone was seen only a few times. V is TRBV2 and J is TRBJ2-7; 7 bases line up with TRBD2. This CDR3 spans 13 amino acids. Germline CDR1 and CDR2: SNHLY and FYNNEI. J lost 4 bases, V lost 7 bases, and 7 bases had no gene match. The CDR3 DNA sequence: TGTGCCAGCACACACCGACTAGCTTACGAGCAGTACTTC. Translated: CASTHRLAYEQYF.

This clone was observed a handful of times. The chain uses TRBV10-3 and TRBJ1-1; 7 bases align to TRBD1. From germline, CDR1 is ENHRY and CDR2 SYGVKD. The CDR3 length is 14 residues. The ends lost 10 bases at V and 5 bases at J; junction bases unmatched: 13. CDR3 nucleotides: TGTGCCACGGCTTCGGGGACAGTAAGGACTGAAGCTTTCTTT. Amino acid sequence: CATASGTVRTEAFF.

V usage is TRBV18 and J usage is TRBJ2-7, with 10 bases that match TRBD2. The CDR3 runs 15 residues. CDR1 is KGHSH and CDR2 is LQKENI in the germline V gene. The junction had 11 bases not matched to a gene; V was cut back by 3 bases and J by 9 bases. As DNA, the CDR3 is TGTGCCAGCTCACCGGACAGCGGGAGGGTACGGGGGCAGTACTTC. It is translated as CASSPDSGRVRGQYF.

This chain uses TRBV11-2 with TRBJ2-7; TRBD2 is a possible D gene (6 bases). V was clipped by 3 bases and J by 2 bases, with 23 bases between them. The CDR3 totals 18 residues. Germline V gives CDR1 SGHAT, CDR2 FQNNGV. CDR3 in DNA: TGTGCCAGCAGCTTCAGTCTAGCGTTCCTCCGGAACGCCTACGAGCAGTACTTC. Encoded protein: CASSFSLAFLRNAYEQYF.

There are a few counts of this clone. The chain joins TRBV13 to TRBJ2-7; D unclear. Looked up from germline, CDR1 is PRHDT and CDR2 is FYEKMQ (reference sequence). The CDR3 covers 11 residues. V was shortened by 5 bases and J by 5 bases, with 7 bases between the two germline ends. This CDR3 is CASSTRDEQYF. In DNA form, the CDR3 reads TGTGCCAGCAGCACACGGGACGAGCAGTACTTC.

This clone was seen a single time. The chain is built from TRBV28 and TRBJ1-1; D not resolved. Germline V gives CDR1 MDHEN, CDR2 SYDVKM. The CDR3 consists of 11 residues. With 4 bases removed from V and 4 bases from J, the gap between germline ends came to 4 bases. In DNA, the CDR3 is TGTGCCAGCAGTTGGAGCACTGAAGCTTTCTTT. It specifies CASSWSTEAFF.

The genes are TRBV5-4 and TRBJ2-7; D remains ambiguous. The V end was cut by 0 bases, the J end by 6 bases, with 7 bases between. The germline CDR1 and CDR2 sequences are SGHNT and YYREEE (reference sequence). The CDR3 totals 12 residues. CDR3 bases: TGTGCCAGCAGCTTGGAGAAGAGCGAGCAGTACTTC. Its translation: CASSLEKSEQYF. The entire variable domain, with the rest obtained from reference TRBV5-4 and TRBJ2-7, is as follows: ETGVTQSPTHLIKTRGQQVTLRCSSQSGHNTVSWYQQALGQGPQFIFQYYREEENGRGNFPPRFSGLQFPNYSSELNVNALELDDSALYLCASSLEKSEQYFGPGTRLTVT.

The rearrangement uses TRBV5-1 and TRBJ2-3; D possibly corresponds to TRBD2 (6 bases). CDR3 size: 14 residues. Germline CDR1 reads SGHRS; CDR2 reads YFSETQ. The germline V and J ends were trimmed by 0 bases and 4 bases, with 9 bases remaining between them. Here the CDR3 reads CASSLVGGPDTQYF. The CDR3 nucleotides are TGCGCCAGCAGCTTGGTCGGGGGTCCAGATACGCAGTATTTT.

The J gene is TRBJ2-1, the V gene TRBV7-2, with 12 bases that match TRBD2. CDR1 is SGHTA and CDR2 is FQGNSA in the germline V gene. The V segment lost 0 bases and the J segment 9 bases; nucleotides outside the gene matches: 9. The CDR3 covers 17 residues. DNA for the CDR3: TGTGCCAGCAGCTTAGCGTACCTAGCGGGGGGGCTTTTTGAGCAGTTCTTC. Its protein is CASSLAYLAGGLFEQFF.

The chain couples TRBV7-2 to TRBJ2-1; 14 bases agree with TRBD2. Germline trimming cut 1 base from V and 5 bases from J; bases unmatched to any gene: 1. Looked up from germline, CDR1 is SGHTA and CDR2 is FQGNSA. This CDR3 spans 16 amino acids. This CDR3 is CASSLGLAGGDNEQFF. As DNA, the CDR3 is TGTGCCAGCAGCTTAGGACTAGCGGGAGGGGACAATGAGCAGTTCTTC.

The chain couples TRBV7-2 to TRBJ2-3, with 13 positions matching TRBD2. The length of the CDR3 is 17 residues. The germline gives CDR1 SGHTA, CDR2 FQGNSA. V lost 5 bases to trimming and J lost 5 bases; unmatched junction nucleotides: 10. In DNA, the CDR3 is TGTGCCAGCAGCGACGGGCGGACTAGCGGGAGTGTAGATACGCAGTATTTT. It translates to CASSDGRTSGSVDTQYF.

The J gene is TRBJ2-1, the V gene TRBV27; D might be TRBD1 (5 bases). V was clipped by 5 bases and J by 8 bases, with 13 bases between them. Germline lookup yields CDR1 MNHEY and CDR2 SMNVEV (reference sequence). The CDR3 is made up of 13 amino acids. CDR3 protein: CASSLDQGYEQFF. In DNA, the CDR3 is TGTGCCAGCAGTCTCGATCAGGGTTATGAGCAGTTCTTC.

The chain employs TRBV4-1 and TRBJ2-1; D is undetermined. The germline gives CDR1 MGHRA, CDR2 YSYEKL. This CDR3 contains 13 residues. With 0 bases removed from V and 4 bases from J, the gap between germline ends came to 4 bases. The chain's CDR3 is CASSQEQYNEQFF. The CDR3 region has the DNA TGCGCCAGCAGCCAAGAACAATACAATGAGCAGTTCTTC.

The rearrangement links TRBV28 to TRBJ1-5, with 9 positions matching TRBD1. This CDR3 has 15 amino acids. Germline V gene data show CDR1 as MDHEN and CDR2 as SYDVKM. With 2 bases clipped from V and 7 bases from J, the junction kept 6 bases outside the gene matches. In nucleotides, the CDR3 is TGTGCCAGCAGTTTACCCACAGGGGGCGGCCAGCCCCAGCATTTT. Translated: CASSLPTGGGQPQHF.

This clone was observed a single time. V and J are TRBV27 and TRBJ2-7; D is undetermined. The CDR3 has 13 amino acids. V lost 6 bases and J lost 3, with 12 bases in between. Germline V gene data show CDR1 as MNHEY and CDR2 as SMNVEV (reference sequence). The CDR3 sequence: CASSRNPDYEQYF. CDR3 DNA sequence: TGTGCCAGCAGCCGAAATCCAGACTACGAGCAGTACTTC.

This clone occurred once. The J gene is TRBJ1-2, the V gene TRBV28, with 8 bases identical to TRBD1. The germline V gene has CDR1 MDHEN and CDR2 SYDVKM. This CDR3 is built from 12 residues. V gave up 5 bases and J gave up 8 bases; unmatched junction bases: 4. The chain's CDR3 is CASSQGARGYTF. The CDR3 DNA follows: TGTGCCAGCAGTCAGGGGGCGCGAGGCTACACCTTC.

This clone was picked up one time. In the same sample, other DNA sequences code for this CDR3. The CDR3 bases are TGTGCCAGCTCGCCTGGACAGAACACTGAAGCTTTCTTT. This translates into CASSPGQNTEAFF. J is TRBJ1-1 and V is TRBV18, with a possible D match to TRBD1 (5 bases). Germline CDR1 is KGHSH and CDR2 is LQKENI. This CDR3 region has 13 residues. Trimming left V 6 bases short and J 1 base short, with 9 bases between.

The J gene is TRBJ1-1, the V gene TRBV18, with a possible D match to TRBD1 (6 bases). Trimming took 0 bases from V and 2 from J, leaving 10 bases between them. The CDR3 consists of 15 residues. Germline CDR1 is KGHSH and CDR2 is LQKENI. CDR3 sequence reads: CASSPPDSVNTEAFF. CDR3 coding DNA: TGTGCCAGCTCACCACCGGACAGCGTTAACACTGAAGCTTTCTTT.

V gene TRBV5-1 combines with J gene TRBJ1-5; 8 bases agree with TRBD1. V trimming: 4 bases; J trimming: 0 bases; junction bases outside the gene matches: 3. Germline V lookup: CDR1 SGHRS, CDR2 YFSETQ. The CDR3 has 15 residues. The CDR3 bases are TGCGCCAGCAGCGAACAGGGGGGTAGCAATCAGCCCCAGCATTTT. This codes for CASSEQGGSNQPQHF.

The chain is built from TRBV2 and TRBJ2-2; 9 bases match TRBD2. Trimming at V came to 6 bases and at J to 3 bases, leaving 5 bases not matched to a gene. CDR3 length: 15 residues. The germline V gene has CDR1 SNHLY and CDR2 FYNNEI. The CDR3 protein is CASRRLAAYTGELFF. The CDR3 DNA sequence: TGTGCCAGCAGAAGACTAGCGGCATACACCGGGGAGCTGTTTTTT.

The CDR3 DNA follows: TGTGCCAGCAGTCAGCTACAGGGGACCTACGAGCAGTACTTC. Translation: CASSQLQGTYEQYF. The chain combines TRBV28 with TRBJ2-7; 7 nucleotides match TRBD1. The CDR3 loop spans 14 amino acids. The trim removed 5 bases at V and 2 bases at J, leaving 6 bases unmatched. The germline V gene has CDR1 MDHEN and CDR2 SYDVKM.

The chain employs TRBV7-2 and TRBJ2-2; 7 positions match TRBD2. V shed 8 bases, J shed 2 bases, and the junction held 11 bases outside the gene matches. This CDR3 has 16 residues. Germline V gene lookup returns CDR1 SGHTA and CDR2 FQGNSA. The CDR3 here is CASRPALADNTGELFF. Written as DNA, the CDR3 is TGTGCCAGCCGACCCGCCCTAGCGGACAACACCGGGGAGCTGTTTTTT.

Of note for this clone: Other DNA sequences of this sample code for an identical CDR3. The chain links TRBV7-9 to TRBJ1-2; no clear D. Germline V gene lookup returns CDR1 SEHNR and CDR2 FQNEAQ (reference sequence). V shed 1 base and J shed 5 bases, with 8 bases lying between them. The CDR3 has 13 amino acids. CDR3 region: CASSLVTSYGYTF. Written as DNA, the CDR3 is TGTGCCAGCAGCTTAGTAACATCTTATGGCTACACCTTC.